This entry lists 26 T cell receptor beta chains sequenced from one sample in a study of cytomegalovirus exposure and HLA in healthy donors. Use of 60 Vbeta and 13 Jbeta primers characterized the PCR. The table came from immunoSEQ multiplex PCR; TCRdb's copy has only in-frame clones and leaves some out. There are over 65,000 clones in the sample; roughly 75% occur only once, and roughly 2.2% lies in the top ten. Sequencing was performed on PBMCs. The receptors derive from a man between 40 and 49 years old in good health and CMV-seronegative.

The chain is built from TRBV18 and TRBJ1-6, with D uncertain. Per the germline V gene, CDR1 is KGHSH and CDR2 is LQKENI. This CDR3 is 16 amino acids long. V was clipped by 2 bases and J by 9 bases, with 17 bases between them. CDR3 in DNA: TGTGCCAGCTCACCAACGCCAGGCGCTTCTATTTCACCCCTCCACTTT. It yields the protein CASSPTPGASISPLHF. Variable domain in full (rest from reference TRBV18 and TRBJ1-6): NAGVMQNPRHLVRRRGQEARLRCSPMKGHSHVYWYRQLPEEGLKFMVYLQKENIIDESGMPKERFSAEFPKEGPSILRIQQVVRGDSAAYFCASSPTPGASISPLHFGNGTRLTVT.

This sequence joins TRBV7-8 and TRBJ1-4, with 7 bases matching TRBD1. J lost 8 bases, V lost 4 bases, and 13 bases had no gene match. The length of the CDR3 is 16 residues. The germline CDR1 and CDR2 sequences are SGHVS and FQNEAQ. CDR3 sequence reads: CASSSNIAGGGEKLFF. For the CDR3, the DNA is TGTGCCAGCAGCTCTAATATCGCAGGGGGTGGAGAAAAACTGTTTTTT.

The CDR3 DNA follows: TGCAGCGTTGAGACCGGGACTAGCGGCTACGAGCAGTACTTC. Translation: CSVETGTSGYEQYF. The rearrangement links TRBV29-1 to TRBJ2-7, with TRBD2 identical over 11 bases. The CDR3 totals 14 residues. The J segment lost 3 bases and the V segment lost 3 bases, leaving 4 bases of the junction unmatched. In germline, CDR1 is SQVTM, CDR2 ANQGSEA.

V usage is TRBV27 and J usage is TRBJ2-2, with unresolved D. Looked up from germline, CDR1 is MNHEY and CDR2 is SMNVEV (reference sequence). CDR3 length equals 14 residues. V lost 3 bases and J lost 1, with 6 bases in between. The CDR3 spells CASSLSQNTGELFF. In DNA, the CDR3 is TGTGCCAGCAGTTTGTCACAGAACACCGGGGAGCTGTTTTTT.

The chain joins TRBV6-1 to TRBJ1-2; 7 bases fit TRBD1. This CDR3 has 13 residues. V gave up 6 bases and J gave up 3 bases; unmatched junction bases: 4. The germline V gene encodes CDR1 MNHNS and CDR2 SASEGT. The CDR3 DNA is TGTGCCAGCAGACCGGGACAGTACTATGGCTACACCTTC. It encodes CASRPGQYYGYTF.

Concerning this clone itself: At one boundary the junction diverges from the germline segment, which might be a read error. V and J are TRBV7-3 and TRBJ2-6; TRBD2 matches 8 bases. Looked up from germline, CDR1 is SGHTA and CDR2 is FQGTGA. The CDR3 is 18 amino acids. The CDR3 DNA reads TGTTCCAGCAGCTTAATAGGAGCGGGAGCCTCTGGGGCCAACGTCCTGACTTTC. Protein product: CSSSLIGAGASGANVLTF.

J is TRBJ1-5 and V is TRBV9; TRBD1 is a possible D gene (5 bases). The V end lost 3 bases, the J end lost 7 bases, and 14 bases lay between the germline ends. Germline V gives CDR1 SGDLS, CDR2 YYNGEE. CDR3 length equals 14 residues. CDR3 sequence: CASSEGTQRQPQHF. The CDR3 bases are TGTGCCAGCAGCGAGGGGACTCAGAGACAGCCCCAGCATTTT. The variable domain in full, completed from reference TRBV9 and TRBJ1-5, reads DSGVTQTPKHLITATGQRVTLRCSPRSGDLSVYWYQQSLDQGLQFLIQYYNGEERAKGNILERFSAQQFPDLHSELNLSSLELGDSALYFCASSEGTQRQPQHFGDGTRLSIL.

The sample holds a few counts of this clone. The chain carries TRBV27 and TRBJ2-2; TRBD1 is a possible D gene (5 bases). This CDR3 is 16 amino acids long. The germline V and J ends were trimmed by 3 bases and 7 bases, with 18 bases remaining between them. The germline V gene has CDR1 MNHEY and CDR2 SMNVEV (reference sequence). The CDR3 DNA is TGTGCCAGCAGTTTGCGGACAACCCCGTCGAGCGGGGAGCTGTTTTTT. Amino acids: CASSLRTTPSSGELFF.

The V gene is TRBV4-1, the J gene TRBJ2-5, with a weak D call TRBD1 (6 bases). CDR3 length: 14 residues. Germline CDR1 reads MGHRA; CDR2 reads YSYEKL. The V end lost 3 bases, the J end lost 4 bases, and 12 bases lay between the germline ends. CDR3 amino acids: CASSHLQGPETQYF. For the CDR3, the DNA is TGCGCCAGCAGCCACCTACAGGGCCCAGAGACCCAGTACTTC.

The rearrangement joins TRBV28 to TRBJ1-1, with D possibly being TRBD1 (6 bases). Germline V gives CDR1 MDHEN, CDR2 SYDVKM. The CDR3 has 16 amino acids. With 2 bases removed from V and 5 bases from J, the gap between germline ends came to 18 bases. Here the CDR3 reads CASSLAPQGTQTEAFF. The CDR3 DNA follows: TGTGCCAGCAGTTTAGCCCCACAGGGCACACAGACTGAAGCTTTCTTT.

The rearrangement links TRBV29-1 to TRBJ2-1, with TRBD2 identical over 10 bases. Germline values: CDR1 SQVTM, CDR2 ANQGSEA. This CDR3 contains 14 residues. The trim removed 6 bases at V and 0 bases at J, leaving 2 bases unmatched. The CDR3 region is CSVASGSSYNEQFF. The CDR3 DNA sequence: TGCAGCGTCGCTAGCGGGAGCTCCTACAATGAGCAGTTCTTC.

In this sample, this clone turned up a few times. The V call is TRBV28, the J call TRBJ1-1, with D unresolved. Trimming removed 7 bases from V and 4 bases from J, with 10 bases in between. The CDR3 covers 12 residues. Germline CDR1 and CDR2: MDHEN and SYDVKM. The CDR3 here is CASNARITEAFF. DNA of the CDR3: TGTGCCAGCAACGCTAGAATCACTGAAGCTTTCTTT.

J is TRBJ1-2 and V is TRBV13; D might be TRBD1 (5 bases). Per the germline V gene, CDR1 is PRHDT and CDR2 is FYEKMQ (reference sequence). V was pared by 2 bases and J by 6 bases, with 16 bases between. This CDR3 has 15 amino acids. The CDR3 sequence is CASSLIRVGLNGYTF. CDR3 DNA sequence: TGTGCCAGCAGCTTAATCAGGGTGGGACTGAATGGCTACACCTTC.

The chain recombines TRBV19 with TRBJ1-4; 8 nucleotides match TRBD1. The CDR3 length is 16 residues. J was trimmed by 8 bases and V by 0 bases; bases with no gene match: 8. Germline V gives CDR1 LNHDA, CDR2 SQIVND (reference sequence). CDR3 nucleotide sequence: TGTGCCAGTAGTATAGATCGGACAGGGAAGGGCGAAAAACTGTTTTTT. Its protein is CASSIDRTGKGEKLFF.

V usage is TRBV2 and J usage is TRBJ2-7; 8 nucleotides agree with TRBD1. Germline CDR1 and CDR2: SNHLY and FYNNEI. The CDR3 spans 15 residues. V shed 6 bases and J 5 bases; nucleotides not matched to a gene: 12. Here the CDR3 reads CASSLSQGAIDEQYF. The CDR3 nucleotides read TGTGCCAGCAGCCTCAGTCAGGGGGCGATCGACGAGCAGTACTTC.

The rearrangement joins TRBV30 to TRBJ2-2, with D possibly matching TRBD1 (5 bases). The V and J ends lost 8 bases and 0 bases respectively, with 16 bases between them. The CDR3 sequence is 15 residues long. Germline CDR1 reads GTSNPN; CDR2 reads SVGIG (reference sequence). The CDR3 sequence is CAAGLVGANTGELFF. DNA of the CDR3: TGTGCCGCCGGCCTGGTAGGGGCGAACACCGGGGAGCTGTTTTTT.

This clone occurred once. The rearrangement uses TRBV2 and TRBJ1-6; TRBD1 matches 7 bases. The CDR3 runs 15 residues. Trimming took 0 bases from V and 7 from J; bases not matched to a gene: 3. Germline V lookup: CDR1 SNHLY, CDR2 FYNNEI. CDR3 nucleotide sequence: TGTGCCAGCAGTGAAGCAGGGGGCCGAAATTCACCCCTCCACTTT. It translates to CASSEAGGRNSPLHF.

The rearrangement links TRBV28 to TRBJ1-5; 9 nucleotides align to TRBD1. The CDR3 length is 13 residues. The junction had 3 bases not matched to a gene; V was cut back by 8 bases and J by 4 bases. The germline gives CDR1 MDHEN, CDR2 SYDVKM. The DNA of the CDR3 is TGTGCCAGCGTAGGACAGGGGAATCAGCCCCAGCATTTT. As protein: CASVGQGNQPQHF.

J is TRBJ1-1 and V is TRBV4-2; TRBD1 matches 7 bases. The V gene end was trimmed by 4 bases and the J gene end by 0 bases; junction bases not matched to a gene: 8. Germline V gives CDR1 LGHNA, CDR2 YNFKEQ. This CDR3 region has 16 residues. The CDR3: CASSRGTAGMNTEAFF. The CDR3 DNA reads as TGTGCCAGCAGCCGCGGGACAGCTGGTATGAACACTGAAGCTTTCTTT.

The chain joins TRBV7-9 to TRBJ2-7; possibly TRBD1 for D (6 bases). This CDR3 contains 17 residues. V was shortened by 7 bases and J by 2 bases, with 24 bases between the two germline ends. Germline CDR1 and CDR2: SEHNR and FQNEAQ (reference sequence). CDR3 nucleotides: TGTGCCAGCAACGGACCATGGTGGGCAGGGGTAACCTACGAGCAGTACTTC. Translating gives CASNGPWWAGVTYEQYF.

The chain carries TRBV10-3 and TRBJ2-1, with 13 bases matching TRBD2. The CDR3 length is 18 residues. CDR1 ENHRY and CDR2 SYGVKD come from the germline V gene. V lost 5 bases to trimming and J lost 0 bases; unmatched junction nucleotides: 7. This CDR3 is CAISTGTSGTSSYNEQFF. The CDR3 DNA sequence: TGTGCCATCAGTACCGGGACTAGCGGGACCAGCTCCTACAATGAGCAGTTCTTC.

This chain uses TRBV10-1 with TRBJ1-3; 8 nucleotides match TRBD1. Germline CDR1 WNHNN, CDR2 SYGVQD (reference sequence). The junction had 1 base not matched to a gene; V was cut back by 3 bases and J by 0 bases. The CDR3 extends over 15 amino acids. The CDR3 protein is CASSDGQGSGNTIYF. CDR3 DNA sequence: TGCGCCAGCAGTGACGGACAGGGCTCTGGAAACACCATATATTTT.

The rearrangement joins TRBV4-1 to TRBJ1-1, with D hard to call. Germline loops: CDR1 MGHRA, CDR2 YSYEKL. The CDR3 loop spans 16 amino acids. V gave up 1 base and J gave up 0 bases, with 12 bases separating them. As DNA, the CDR3 is TGCGCCAGCAGCCAAGTGGTTGTCCAGGTGAACACTGAAGCTTTCTTT. This codes for CASSQVVVQVNTEAFF.

This chain links TRBV6-1 with TRBJ2-1; 7 positions match TRBD1. The CDR3 sequence is 13 residues long. V lost 8 bases to trimming and J lost 6 bases; unmatched junction nucleotides: 7. Germline loops: CDR1 MNHNS, CDR2 SASEGT. The CDR3 nucleotides are TGTGCCAGCGGCGACAGGGATCGCAATGAGCAGTTCTTC. Translating gives CASGDRDRNEQFF.

The chain links TRBV19 to TRBJ1-1; possible D gene TRBD1, 5 bases. V lost 8 bases and J 2 bases, leaving 12 bases between the germline ends. The CDR3 loop spans 13 amino acids. Germline V lookup: CDR1 LNHDA, CDR2 SQIVND (reference sequence). CDR3 region: CASDAGYNTEAFF. As DNA, the CDR3 is TGTGCCAGTGACGCAGGGTATAACACTGAAGCTTTCTTT. The full variable domain, completed using reference TRBV19 and TRBJ1-1, is DGGITQSPKYLFRKEGQNVTLSCEQNLNHDAMYWYRQDPGQGLRLIYYSQIVNDFQKGDIAEGYSVSREKKESFPLTVTSAQKNPTAFYLCASDAGYNTEAFFGQGTRLTVV.

CDR3 in amino acids: CASSSWGQGSTEAFF. The CDR3 DNA follows: TGCGCCAGCAGCTCATGGGGACAGGGGAGCACTGAAGCTTTCTTT. The J gene is TRBJ1-1, the V gene TRBV5-1, with TRBD1 matching 10 bases. The J segment lost 4 bases and the V segment lost 3 bases, leaving 6 bases of the junction unmatched. The CDR3 loop spans 15 amino acids. Germline CDR1 SGHRS, CDR2 YFSETQ.